The 29 T cell receptor beta chains presented below share a single source sample, sequenced in a study of T cell responses to AZD1222 COVID-19 vaccine. Libraries were prepared by immunoSEQ multiplex PCR; TCRdb keeps only in-frame clonotypes and omits some of them. The sample shows some 64,000 clones, roughly 84% of them seen only once. The specimen comprised peripheral blood, sampled on day 0 of AZD1222 vaccination. These receptors were obtained from an adult in good health.

This chain uses TRBV6-1 with TRBJ1-2; D is uncertain. V was shortened by 0 bases and J by 13 bases, with 12 bases between the two germline ends. This CDR3 has 12 residues. Germline CDR1 is MNHNS and CDR2 is SASEGT. CDR3 loop: CASSEAVERLTF. CDR3 DNA sequence: TGTGCCAGCAGTGAAGCTGTCGAGCGTCTCACCTTC.

The V and J genes are TRBV7-9 and TRBJ1-2; 11 bases map to TRBD1. Germline CDR1 SEHNR, CDR2 FQNEAQ (reference sequence). V lost 3 bases and J lost 14; bases outside the gene matches: 5. The CDR3 covers 12 residues. The CDR3 here is CASSLDRGPLTF. CDR3 nucleotides: TGTGCCAGCAGCTTGGACAGGGGGCCCCTTACCTTC.

This clone was seen a handful of times. The chain recombines TRBV4-1 with TRBJ2-7, with TRBD1 matching 7 bases. This CDR3 has 14 amino acids. V gave up 5 bases and J gave up 5 bases; unmatched junction bases: 9. From germline, CDR1 is MGHRA and CDR2 YSYEKL. Here the CDR3 DNA reads TGCGCCAGCAGCACCGGAACAGGGGCCCACGAGCAGTACTTC. Its protein is CASSTGTGAHEQYF.

By sample share, this clone is large (0.1 to 1%). The chain uses TRBV14 and TRBJ2-7; the match to TRBD1 covers 9 bases. The CDR3 totals 21 residues. Losses at the gene ends were 2 bases for V and 4 bases for J; bases not matched to a gene: 24. CDR1 and CDR2 (germline): SGHDN, FVKESK. In DNA form, the CDR3 reads TGTGCCAGCAGCCAAAGCCCGTCACAGGGGGCCGTCTCGTTTGGTACGTACGAGCAGTACTTC. The encoded protein is CASSQSPSQGAVSFGTYEQYF.

This rearrangement joins TRBV6-5 to TRBJ2-7; maybe TRBD1 (6 bases). The CDR3 spans 14 residues. Germline CDR1 MNHEY, CDR2 SVGAGI. V lost 8 bases and J lost 1, with 15 bases in between. CDR3 sequence: CASSPRGSSYEQYF. For the CDR3, the DNA is TGTGCCAGCTCCCCCAGGGGTAGTTCCTACGAGCAGTACTTC.

This clone was picked up a small number of times. The J gene is TRBJ2-1, the V gene TRBV11-3, with D unresolved. The V and J ends lost 5 bases and 6 bases respectively, with 14 bases between them. Germline-derived CDR1 and CDR2 are SGHNT and YENEEA. The CDR3 has 14 amino acids. Written as DNA, the CDR3 is TGTGCCAGCAGCCCCCGCTTTGTCTCCAATGAGCAGTTCTTC. Protein product: CASSPRFVSNEQFF.

The chain couples TRBV3-1 (or the pseudogene TRBV3-2) to TRBJ2-3; 7 positions agree with TRBD1. The length of the CDR3 is 15 residues. V was clipped by 4 bases and J by 0 bases; unmatched bases: 4. Germline CDR1 reads LGHDT; CDR2 reads YNNKEL (reference sequence). Written as DNA, the CDR3 is TGTGCCAGCAGCCTCGACAGGGTGAGCACAGATACGCAGTATTTT. This codes for CASSLDRVSTDTQYF.

The gene calls are TRBV12-3 or TRBV12-4 and TRBJ2-5; possibly TRBD1 or TRBD2 for D (5 bases each). This CDR3 spans 13 amino acids. Deletions cut 4 bases from V and 9 bases from J, with 15 bases between. The CDR3 bases are TGTGCCAGCAGTTCGGGTCAGAGGGGCTCCCAGTACTTC. It yields the protein CASSSGQRGSQYF.

The gene calls are TRBV6-4 and TRBJ1-5; D may be TRBD1 (5 bases). The CDR3 loop spans 17 amino acids. V gave up 6 bases and J gave up 2 bases, with 20 bases separating them. From germline, CDR1 is MRHNA and CDR2 SNTAGT. This CDR3 is CASRTGTPKEGNQPQHF. CDR3 DNA sequence: TGTGCCAGCAGGACCGGGACCCCAAAGGAAGGCAATCAGCCCCAGCATTTT.

The chain is built from TRBV11-2 and TRBJ2-1, with D perhaps TRBD1 (7 bases). The germline V gene has CDR1 SGHAT and CDR2 FQNNGV. V gave up 2 bases and J gave up 7 bases, with 24 bases separating them. The CDR3 loop spans 18 amino acids. The CDR3 protein is CASSLSFDGRGATNEQFF. The CDR3 bases are TGTGCCAGCAGCTTATCGTTTGATGGCAGGGGGGCCACAAATGAGCAGTTCTTC.

The chain links TRBV6-5 to TRBJ2-7, with D possibly matching TRBD2 (7 bases). The V end was cut by 7 bases, the J end by 1 base, with 14 bases between. Germline lookup yields CDR1 MNHEY and CDR2 SVGAGI. The CDR3 runs to 14 residues. The DNA of the CDR3 is TGTGCCAGCACCATCAGGGGAGGGTCCTACGAGCAGTACTTC. This gives the protein CASTIRGGSYEQYF.

This clone was observed a single time. This chain uses TRBV10-3 with TRBJ1-4; 8 nucleotides agree with TRBD1. The length of the CDR3 is 14 residues. Per germline, CDR1 ENHRY and CDR2 SYGVKD. Trimming took 6 bases from V and 8 from J; bases not matched to a gene: 8. The CDR3 spells CAISAGTGLEKLFF. In nucleotides, the CDR3 is TGTGCCATCAGCGCCGGGACAGGATTGGAAAAACTGTTTTTT.

The chain employs TRBV7-6 and TRBJ1-2; D is uncertain. Trimming cost V 4 bases and J 4 bases, with 16 bases left between them. The CDR3 is made up of 15 amino acids. Germline V gene data show CDR1 as SGHVS and CDR2 as FNYEAQ. The CDR3, as DNA: TGTGCCAGCAGCTCCGGCGGCACGTTGAGCTATGGCTACACCTTC. Protein sequence: CASSSGGTLSYGYTF.

The rearrangement joins TRBV10-1 to TRBJ1-3; D is unclear. Germline CDR1 reads WNHNN; CDR2 reads SYGVQD (reference sequence). This CDR3 spans 13 amino acids. Trimming shortened V by 7 bases and J by 0 bases, and 7 bases separated the two germline ends. CDR3 sequence reads: CASTRDSGNTIYF. Written as DNA, the CDR3 is TGCGCCAGCACCAGAGACTCTGGAAACACCATATATTTT.

The V call is TRBV5-1, the J call TRBJ2-1, with 11 bases lining up with TRBD1. Trimming at V came to 0 bases and at J to 8 bases, leaving 7 bases not matched to a gene. This CDR3 comprises 16 residues. Germline V gene lookup returns CDR1 SGHRS and CDR2 YFSETQ. CDR3 protein: CASSLGGTGGQDEQFF. In nucleotides, the CDR3 is TGCGCCAGCAGCTTGGGCGGGACAGGGGGACAGGATGAGCAGTTCTTC. The variable domain in full, with the rest retrieved from reference TRBV5-1 and TRBJ2-1, is KAGVTQTPRYLIKTRGQQVTLSCSPISGHRSVSWYQQTPGQGLQFLFEYFSETQRNKGNFPGRFSGRQFSNSRSEMNVSTLELGDSALYLCASSLGGTGGQDEQFFGPGTRLTVL.

The chain uses TRBV7-9 and TRBJ2-3, with D hard to call. V was cut by 2 bases and J by 3 bases, with 12 bases left in between. The CDR3 contains 15 residues. Per the germline V gene, CDR1 is SEHNR and CDR2 is FQNEAQ (reference sequence). CDR3 sequence: CASSLSIFVTDTQYF. The CDR3 DNA is TGTGCCAGCAGCTTAAGTATATTCGTTACAGATACGCAGTATTTT.

The V call is TRBV4-3, the J call TRBJ2-7; D possibly corresponds to TRBD2 (5 bases). V shed 0 bases and J shed 4 bases, with 13 bases lying between them. CDR1 is LGHNA and CDR2 is YSLEER in the germline V gene. CDR3 length equals 15 residues. The CDR3 reads CASSQDPGVGYEQYF. CDR3 nucleotide sequence: TGCGCCAGCAGCCAAGATCCCGGGGTCGGATACGAGCAGTACTTC.

V is TRBV7-9 and J is TRBJ1-1, with D possibly matching TRBD1 (5 bases). The germline V gene encodes CDR1 SEHNR and CDR2 FQNEAQ (reference sequence). CDR3 length: 13 residues. Trimming took off 1 base at V and 7 bases at J, with 10 bases between the two ends. The CDR3 nucleotides read TGTGCCAGCAGCTTAGGGAGGGGCAGTGAAGCTTTCTTT. It specifies CASSLGRGSEAFF.

The rearrangement joins TRBV19 to TRBJ1-6, with TRBD1 matching 9 bases. CDR3 length: 16 residues. The V gene's germline CDR1 is LNHDA and CDR2 SQIVND (reference sequence). Trimming at V came to 1 base and at J to 8 bases, leaving 6 bases not matched to a gene. Here the CDR3 DNA reads TGTGCCAGTAGTATAGCCCCCACAGGGGGCTATTCACCCCTCCACTTT. Its protein is CASSIAPTGGYSPLHF.

The chain joins TRBV14 to TRBJ1-6; D might be TRBD1 (5 bases). Germline V CDR1 and CDR2: SGHDN, FVKESK. V gave up 0 bases and J gave up 10 bases, with 16 bases separating them. The CDR3 spans 16 residues. Here the CDR3 reads CASSQDLGTGVSPLHF. CDR3 DNA sequence: TGTGCCAGCAGCCAAGACTTAGGAACAGGCGTATCACCCCTCCACTTT.

This clone was seen only once. The gene calls are TRBV14 and TRBJ2-3; D is uncertain. The CDR3 has 14 amino acids. Germline values: CDR1 SGHDN, CDR2 FVKESK. Trimming removed 4 bases from V and 1 base from J, with 9 bases in between. For the CDR3, the DNA is TGTGCCAGCAGCCCCCTTTCGGGCACAGATACGCAGTATTTT. As protein: CASSPLSGTDTQYF.

This clone has a single count. The genes are TRBV7-6 and TRBJ1-4; D is ambiguous. Trimming left V 1 base short and J 1 base short, with 7 bases between. CDR1 and CDR2 from the germline V gene are SGHVS and FNYEAQ. CDR3 length equals 15 residues. CDR3 protein: CASSLVEGTNEKLFF. CDR3 nucleotides: TGTGCCAGCAGCTTAGTTGAGGGAACTAATGAAAAACTGTTTTTT.

CDR3 coding DNA: TGTGCCAGTAGGGATTCGAGGGACACCTACGAGCAGTACTTC. Translated: CASRDSRDTYEQYF. V and J are TRBV19 and TRBJ2-7; weak D call: TRBD1 (6 bases). CDR1 is LNHDA, CDR2 SQIVND, per germline (reference sequence). The CDR3 has 14 amino acids. Trimming took off 6 bases at V and 2 bases at J, with 14 bases between the two ends.

The chain employs TRBV2 and TRBJ1-2; D might be TRBD1 (5 bases). Trimming removed 7 bases at V and 2 bases at J, with 14 bases between. Germline V gene data show CDR1 as SNHLY and CDR2 as FYNNEI. CDR3 size: 14 residues. CDR3 sequence (DNA): TGTGCCAGCATGTACTCGGGGGGAAACTATGGCTACACCTTC. Encoded protein: CASMYSGGNYGYTF.

The chain combines TRBV4-3 with TRBJ2-6, with D unclear. From germline, CDR1 is LGHNA and CDR2 YSLEER. The ends were cut back, 2 bases at V and 1 base at J, with 9 bases in the middle. The CDR3 has 16 residues. CDR3 amino acids: CASSQPVISGANVLTF. In nucleotides, the CDR3 is TGCGCCAGCAGCCAACCAGTGATTTCTGGGGCCAACGTCCTGACTTTC.

The chain has TRBV13 and TRBJ1-1; TRBD1 matches at 11 bases. The CDR3 totals 16 residues. Germline assignment: CDR1 PRHDT and CDR2 FYEKMQ (reference sequence). J gave up 0 bases and V 5 bases, and 5 bases lay outside the gene matches. The CDR3 bases are TGTGCCAGCAGCACCCGGGACAGGGGGATGAACACTGAAGCTTTCTTT. Amino acid sequence: CASSTRDRGMNTEAFF.

This clone was counted a single time. This chain joins TRBV7-8 and TRBJ2-5, with D perhaps matching TRBD2 (6 bases). The CDR3 loop spans 14 amino acids. Germline lookup yields CDR1 SGHVS and CDR2 FQNEAQ. V was shortened by 5 bases and J by 2 bases, with 12 bases between the two germline ends. CDR3 bases: TGTGCCAGCAGCCAATACGGGGGACAAGAGACCCAGTACTTC. The encoded protein is CASSQYGGQETQYF.

This clone was seen a single time. The J gene is TRBJ1-6, the V gene TRBV4-1; 7 nucleotides align to TRBD1. The CDR3 sequence is 15 residues long. The J segment lost 5 bases and the V segment lost 2 bases, leaving 3 bases of the junction unmatched. Germline V lookup: CDR1 MGHRA, CDR2 YSYEKL. The CDR3 protein is CASSQIQGHNSPLHF. DNA for the CDR3: TGCGCCAGCAGCCAAATACAGGGGCATAATTCACCCCTCCACTTT.

The sample holds one count of this clone. The rearrangement uses TRBV19 and TRBJ1-2; D is unclear. This CDR3 has 15 residues. CDR1 and CDR2 (germline): LNHDA, SQIVND (reference sequence). Trimming stripped 3 bases from V and 5 bases from J, with 16 bases between. CDR3 in amino acids: CASSMAQAADYGYTF. The CDR3 DNA reads as TGTGCCAGTAGTATGGCCCAGGCAGCGGATTATGGCTACACCTTC.